Below, 9 T cell receptor beta chains from the same sample are listed, as sequenced in a study of regulatory T cells in long-lasting Graves disease (dated by TCRdb to the early 2020s). What this sample's time point label stands for: persistent/refractory GD, antithyroid drugs over 5 years with positive TRAb. RNA was extracted from PBMCs in TRIzol for both TCR sequencing and RNA sequencing. Library prep was done by multiplex PCR. Sequencing instrument: Illumina HiSeq 4000. CDR3 regions were amplified by Arm-PCR with iRepertoire HTBI primers to construct TCR beta libraries. TCRdb reworked the public reads: Q25 trimming with fastp, MiXCR clone assembly, productive beta chains retained. Under each unique CDR3 protein, matching rows form one entry showing the most common genes and DNA. The table for this sample lists a few hundred thousand distinct CDR3 sequences; approximately 25% of them were counted only once. Around a quarter of the sample rests with the top ten.

The sample consisted of peripheral blood mononuclear cells (PBMCs), taken when the disease was refractory, from a patient treated with antithyroid drugs. All receptors derive from a woman between 35 and 50 years old with Graves disease. Donor details come from another sample of the same person, matched by shared clones.

This clonotype was seen many times. The chain employs TRBV2 and TRBJ2-7; 10 nucleotides align to TRBD2. The V gene's germline CDR1 is SNHLY and CDR2 FYNNEI. This CDR3 comprises 14 residues. J was trimmed by 6 bases and V by 7 bases; bases with no gene match: 9. CDR3 sequence: CASNPSGRPAEQYF. The CDR3 DNA reads TGTGCCAGCAACCCTAGCGGGAGACCGGCCGAGCAGTACTTC.

This clonotype was seen only once. The CDR3 protein is CASCGGSDLGELFF. CDR3 nucleotides: TGTGCCAGCTGTGGCGGGAGTGATCTCGGGGAGCTGTTTTTT. This chain links TRBV28 with TRBJ2-2; 7 bases map to TRBD2. This CDR3 is 14 amino acids long. CDR1 and CDR2 (germline): MDHEN, SYDVKM. The junction had 10 bases not matched to a gene; V was cut back by 8 bases and J by 7 bases.

This clonotype was counted many times. The V and J genes are TRBV28 and TRBJ1-6; no clear D. V shed 5 bases and J shed 12 bases, with 11 bases lying between them. The CDR3 consists of 12 residues. Germline V gene sequence: CDR1 MDHEN, CDR2 SYDVKM. The chain's CDR3 is CASSLQVLPLHF. CDR3 sequence (DNA): TGTGCCAGCAGTCTCCAGGTCCTACCCCTCCACTTT.

The count of this clonotype is one. A much larger clone differs from this one at a single base, so this may be a read error. V usage is TRBV20-1 and J usage is TRBJ2-5, with 8 positions matching TRBD2. The germline gives CDR1 DFQATT, CDR2 SNEGSKA (reference sequence). The CDR3 runs 16 residues. In DNA form, the CDR3 reads TGCAGTGCTAGAGGGGCGGGTAGCGGGACATTAGAGGCCCAGTACTTC. Protein: CSARGAGSGTLEAQYF.

This clonotype showed up many times. CDR3 protein: CASSPRGQGNTEAFF. As DNA, the CDR3 is TGTGCCAGCAGCCCGCGGGGACAGGGGAACACTGAAGCTTTCTTT. The rearrangement joins TRBV28 to TRBJ1-1; 9 nucleotides match TRBD1. V shed 6 bases, J shed 1 base, and the junction held 6 bases outside the gene matches. The CDR3 consists of 15 residues. Per the germline V gene, CDR1 is MDHEN and CDR2 is SYDVKM.

This chain connects TRBV7-6 to TRBJ2-5; D unresolved. Trimming took off 3 bases at V and 3 bases at J, with 8 bases between the two ends. Germline V gene lookup returns CDR1 SGHVS and CDR2 FNYEAQ. The CDR3 consists of 13 residues. For the CDR3, the DNA is TGTGCCAGCAGCTTTTTGGCAGAAGAGACCCAGTACTTC. Translated: CASSFLAEETQYF.

This clonotype was counted at least ten times. The rearrangement joins TRBV28 to TRBJ2-7; 9 bases line up with TRBD1. The CDR3 covers 14 residues. Trimming cost V 5 bases and J 4 bases; bases outside gene matches: 6. CDR1 is MDHEN, CDR2 SYDVKM, per germline. The CDR3 coding sequence is TGTGCCAGCAGTCGGACAGGGGTGGATTACGAGCAGTACTTC. Translated: CASSRTGVDYEQYF.

This clonotype was observed many times. The chain has TRBV2 and TRBJ1-1; tentative D call: TRBD1 (5 bases). The ends were cut back, 6 bases at V and 8 bases at J, with 16 bases in the middle. The CDR3 is made up of 13 amino acids. The germline CDR1 and CDR2 sequences are SNHLY and FYNNEI. The CDR3 DNA reads as TGTGCCAGCAGCCGGGACTCACCCCCCGAAGCTTTCTTT. It specifies CASSRDSPPEAFF.

In its sample, this clonotype was seen a few times. This rearrangement joins TRBV20-1 to TRBJ2-4; the D is unclear. V was shortened by 6 bases and J by 0 bases, with 15 bases between the two germline ends. The CDR3 spans 15 residues. CDR1 and CDR2 from the germline V gene are DFQATT and SNEGSKA (reference sequence). The DNA for the CDR3 is TGCAGTGCCCCCGACGGGCTTCTAGCCAAAAACATTCAGTACTTC. This encodes CSAPDGLLAKNIQYF.